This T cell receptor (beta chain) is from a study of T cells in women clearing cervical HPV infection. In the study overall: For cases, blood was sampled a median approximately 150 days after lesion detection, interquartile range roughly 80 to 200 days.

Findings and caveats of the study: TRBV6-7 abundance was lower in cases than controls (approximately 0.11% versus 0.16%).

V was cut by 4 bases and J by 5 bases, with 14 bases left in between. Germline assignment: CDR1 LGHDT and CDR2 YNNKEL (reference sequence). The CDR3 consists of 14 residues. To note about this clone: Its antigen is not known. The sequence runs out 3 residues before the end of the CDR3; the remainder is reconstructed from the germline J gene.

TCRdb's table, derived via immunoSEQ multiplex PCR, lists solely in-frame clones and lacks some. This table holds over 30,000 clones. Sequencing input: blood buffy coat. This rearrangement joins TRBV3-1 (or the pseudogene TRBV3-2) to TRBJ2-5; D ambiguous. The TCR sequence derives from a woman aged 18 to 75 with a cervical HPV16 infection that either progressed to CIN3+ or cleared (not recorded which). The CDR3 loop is CASSPLTYGETQYF. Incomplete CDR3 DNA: TGTGCCAGCAGCCCCCTGACCTACGGGGAGACC.